This T cell receptor (beta chain) came from a study of identifying expanded T cells in peripheral blood. Whole-study results and caveats: Differentially abundant clones: 1 to 1.5 between replicates, about 15 at roughly 13 days, under 25 at four. Approximately two-week clone count variance significantly increased as total template count grew.

No infections or other immune events were documented during collection. Deletions cut 1 base from V and 5 bases from J, with 6 bases between. From germline, CDR1 is LNHNV and CDR2 YYDKDF (reference sequence). The CDR3 contains 13 residues. In its sample, this clone was seen a few times. Its target is not known. Only in-frame clones appear in the TCRdb table, and some are missing; sequencing was by immunoSEQ multiplex PCR. The sample shows around 76,000 clones, about nine tenths of them seen only once. Source material: blood. The TCR comes from a person between 18 and 75 years old in good health. The chain carries TRBV15 and TRBJ1-5, with D uncertain. In DNA form, the CDR3 reads TGTGCCACCAGCAGAGGTGGGCATCAGCCCCAGCATTTT. This gives the protein CATSRGGHQPQHF.